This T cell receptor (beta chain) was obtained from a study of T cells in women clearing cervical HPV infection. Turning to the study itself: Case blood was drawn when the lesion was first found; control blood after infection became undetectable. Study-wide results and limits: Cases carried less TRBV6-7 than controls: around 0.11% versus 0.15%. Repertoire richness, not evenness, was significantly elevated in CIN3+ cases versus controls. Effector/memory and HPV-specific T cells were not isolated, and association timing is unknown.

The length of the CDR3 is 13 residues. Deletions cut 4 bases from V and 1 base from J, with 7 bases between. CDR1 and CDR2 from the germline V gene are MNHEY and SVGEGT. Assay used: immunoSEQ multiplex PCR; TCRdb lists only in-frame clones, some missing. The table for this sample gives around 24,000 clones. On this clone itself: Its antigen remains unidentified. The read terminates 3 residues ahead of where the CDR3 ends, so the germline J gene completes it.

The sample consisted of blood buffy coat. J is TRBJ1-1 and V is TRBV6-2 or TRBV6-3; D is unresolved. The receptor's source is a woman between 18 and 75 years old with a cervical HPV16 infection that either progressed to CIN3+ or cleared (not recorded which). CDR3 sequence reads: CASSLTPNTEAFF. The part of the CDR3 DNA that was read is TGTGCCAGCAGTTTAACACCGAACACTGAA.